Presented here are 20 T cell receptor beta chains from one specimen sequenced in a study of breast tumors, draining lymph nodes, adjacent tissues. TCRdb reprocessed the multiplex PCR reads via MiXCR and lists one record per CDR3 protein. The data show about 230,000 distinct CDR3 sequences, about a third seen once. Breast cancer patients provided tissue from their axillary draining lymph nodes. Sequences were obtained from axillary lymph node tissue. The receptor set was obtained from a female donor with breast cancer. Some clones in this sample may be carry-over from other donors' samples.

This clonotype came up many times. V and J are TRBV7-2 and TRBJ2-3; D unclear. The V end lost 2 bases, the J end lost 8 bases, and 8 bases lay between the germline ends. Looked up from germline, CDR1 is SGHTA and CDR2 is FQGNSA. The CDR3 spans 12 residues. The DNA for the CDR3 is TGTGCCAGCAGCTTATATGGAAGTACGCAGTATTTT. Amino acids: CASSLYGSTQYF.

This clonotype was recorded at least ten times. The rearrangement joins TRBV5-1 to TRBJ2-7; 9 bases match TRBD1. Losses at the gene ends were 4 bases for V and 0 bases for J; bases not matched to a gene: 5. Germline V gene lookup returns CDR1 SGHRS and CDR2 YFSETQ. The CDR3 spans 15 residues. CDR3: CASSARDRASYEQYF. CDR3 nucleotides: TGCGCCAGCAGCGCCCGGGACAGGGCCTCCTACGAGCAGTACTTC.

This clonotype was found many times. This chain joins TRBV27 and TRBJ1-4; the D is unclear. The CDR3 spans 14 residues. The germline gives CDR1 MNHEY, CDR2 SMNVEV (reference sequence). V was clipped by 8 bases and J by 0 bases, with 10 bases between them. CDR3 protein: CASRGSATNEKLFF. CDR3 coding DNA: TGTGCCAGCCGGGGATCTGCAACTAATGAAAAACTGTTTTTT.

This clonotype was seen ten or more times. J is TRBJ2-5 and V is TRBV5-8; D is uncertain. Germline lookup yields CDR1 SGHTS and CDR2 YDEGEE. Trimming took off 2 bases at V and 2 bases at J, with 10 bases between the two ends. The CDR3 consists of 14 residues. The DNA of the CDR3 is TGTGCCAGCAGCTTTGGGCGGATACAAGAGACCCAGTACTTC. Protein sequence: CASSFGRIQETQYF.

V usage is TRBV7-6 and J usage is TRBJ1-6; no definite D call. The CDR3 covers 13 residues. V shed 7 bases and J shed 7 bases, with 11 bases lying between them. Per the germline V gene, CDR1 is SGHVS and CDR2 is FNYEAQ. The CDR3: CASTFGGNSPLHF. The CDR3 DNA sequence: TGTGCCAGCACCTTCGGTGGGAATTCACCCCTCCACTTT.

The chain combines TRBV6-2 or TRBV6-3 with TRBJ1-1; 9 bases line up with TRBD1. The germline V gene has CDR1 MNHEY and CDR2 SVGEGT. This CDR3 comprises 14 residues. V dropped 7 bases and J dropped 6; count of bases not matched to a gene: 9. The CDR3 spells CASTPTGGLAEAFF. CDR3 in DNA: TGTGCCAGCACTCCTACAGGGGGCTTGGCTGAAGCTTTCTTT.

This clonotype was observed a single time. This may be a read error, as it is one base from a much larger clone. The gene calls are TRBV20-1 and TRBJ2-1; maybe TRBD2 (7 bases). There are 17 residues in the CDR3. Germline V CDR1 and CDR2: DFQATT, SNEGSKA (reference sequence). In nucleotides, the CDR3 is TGCAGTGCTAGAGATCCGGCGTCGGGGGGCTCCTACAATGGGCAGTTCTTC. Its protein product is CSARDPASGGSYNGQFF.

This clonotype was observed at least ten times. The chain couples TRBV28 to TRBJ1-2; TRBD1 is a possible D gene (5 bases). The germline CDR1 and CDR2 sequences are MDHEN and SYDVKM. The CDR3 is 15 residues long. Trimming left V 5 bases short and J 4 bases short, with 17 bases between. CDR3 nucleotide sequence: TGTGCCAGCAGTAAACGATACGGGGGAACCTATGGCTACACCTTC. It is translated as CASSKRYGGTYGYTF.

At least ten counts were recorded for this clonotype. Compared with germline, one end of the junction differs, possibly owing to a read error. The chain has TRBV5-1 and TRBJ2-5; 8 bases align to TRBD1. The V gene's germline CDR1 is SGHRS and CDR2 YFSETQ. The CDR3 has 14 residues. CDR3 sequence: CASSRGQAQDTQYF. As DNA, the CDR3 is TGCGCCAGCAGCCGGGGACAGGCCCAAGACACCCAGTACTTC. Drawing the rest from reference TRBV5-1 and TRBJ2-5, the complete variable domain is KAGVTQTPRYLIKTRGQQVTLSCSPISGHRSVSWYQQTPGQGLQFLFEYFSETQRNKGNFPGRFSGRQFSNSRSEMNVSTLELGDSALYLCASSRGQAQDTQYFGPGTRLLVL.

The table lists this clonotype with many counts. The chain recombines TRBV2 with TRBJ2-4; 8 nucleotides agree with TRBD2. Germline CDR1 reads SNHLY; CDR2 reads FYNNEI. V dropped 1 base and J dropped 0; count of bases not matched to a gene: 8. The CDR3 has 18 residues. CDR3 DNA: TGTGCCAGCAGTGAAGGTACTAGCGGTAGACTAGCCAAAAACATTCAGTACTTC. The encoded protein is CASSEGTSGRLAKNIQYF.

In its sample, this clonotype was seen many times. The chain is built from TRBV12-3 or TRBV12-4 and TRBJ1-2, with D possibly being TRBD1 (6 bases). Trimming removed 5 bases from V and 8 bases from J, with 12 bases in between. The CDR3 consists of 12 residues. This CDR3 is CASSPGGRGYTF. As DNA, the CDR3 is TGTGCCAGCAGTCCTGGGGGGCGCGGCTACACCTTC.

This clonotype has a handful of counts. A much larger clone differs by one base, so this may be a read error. The J gene is TRBJ2-1, the V gene TRBV7-9; 7 bases fit TRBD2. The CDR3 loop spans 15 amino acids. The germline CDR1 and CDR2 sequences are SEHNR and FQNEAQ (reference sequence). CDR3 region: CASSGSGDSYNEQLF. CDR3 DNA: TGTGCCAGCAGCGGAAGCGGGGACTCCTACAATGAGCAGCTCTTC.

This clonotype showed up many times. V gene TRBV6-1 combines with J gene TRBJ2-7, with 7 positions matching TRBD1. The CDR3 runs to 15 residues. The V gene end was trimmed by 1 base and the J gene end by 3 bases; junction bases not matched to a gene: 6. Germline assignment: CDR1 MNHNS and CDR2 SASEGT. The CDR3 nucleotides are TGTGCCAGCAGTGAAGGACAGGGTATCCACTACGAGCAGTACTTC. Encoded protein: CASSEGQGIHYEQYF.

Points on this clonotype: This may be a read error: a much more frequent sequence differs by one nucleotide. The CDR3 loop reads CSARDLTGSSEQYF. CDR3 bases: TGCAGTGCTAGAGATTTGACGGGATCCTCCGAGCAGTACTTC. The chain couples TRBV20-1 to TRBJ2-7, with D perhaps TRBD2 (5 bases). CDR3 length: 14 amino acids. The germline gives CDR1 DFQATT, CDR2 SNEGSKA (reference sequence).

This clonotype has ten or more counts. The chain uses TRBV4-1 and TRBJ2-3; 7 nucleotides match TRBD1. V trimming: 2 bases; J trimming: 4 bases; junction bases outside the gene matches: 6. Germline lookup yields CDR1 MGHRA and CDR2 YSYEKL. This CDR3 region has 15 residues. As DNA, the CDR3 is TGCGCCAGCAGCCAAAGGGGGCGCACTCCAGATACGCAGTATTTT. This codes for CASSQRGRTPDTQYF.

In this sample, this clonotype turned up a few times. The rearrangement joins TRBV5-1 to TRBJ1-1; a possible D gene is TRBD1 (6 bases). CDR3 length equals 14 residues. Germline CDR1 and CDR2: SGHRS and YFSETQ. Trimming stripped 2 bases from V and 3 bases from J, with 11 bases between. As DNA, the CDR3 is TGCGCCAGCAGCTTCTTATCAGGGGACACTGAAGCTTTCTTT. Amino acids: CASSFLSGDTEAFF.

In regard to this clonotype: Here the CDR3 omits its conserved ending phenylalanine or tryptophan, so a read error is the likely source. The DNA is left out, because the CDR3 cannot be placed on it with certainty; the CDR3 is given as TCRdb lists it. The genes are TRBV2 and TRBJ1-6. The CDR3 is 10 residues long, ends included. Germline-derived CDR1 and CDR2 are SNHLY and FYNNEI. The CDR3: CASSGQTPNY.

This clonotype came up once. Relative to the germline gene, one junction end is altered; a read error may explain this. The chain combines TRBV2 with TRBJ2-1; TRBD2 aligns across 11 bases. The germline gives CDR1 SNHLY, CDR2 FYNNEI. The CDR3 has 16 amino acids. CDR3 in DNA: TGTGCCAGCAGGAGGGCTAGCGGGAGGCAGAACAATGGGCAGTTCTTC. Translating gives CASRRASGRQNNGQFF.

This clonotype has ten or more counts. V and J are TRBV30 and TRBJ1-2; the D is unclear. Deletions cut 3 bases from V and 1 base from J, with 9 bases between. This CDR3 has 13 amino acids. CDR1 is GTSNPN and CDR2 is SVGIG in the germline V gene (reference sequence). CDR3 DNA: TGTGCCTGGAGCCTAGGGATTAACTATGGCTACACCTTC. It translates to CAWSLGINYGYTF.

Note on this clonotype: Possible read error: a much larger clone is one base away. This chain connects TRBV9 to TRBJ2-5; the match to TRBD1 covers 10 bases. Germline CDR1 reads SGDLS; CDR2 reads YYNGEE. The length of the CDR3 is 14 residues. CDR3 in amino acids: CASSAGTGEETQSF. CDR3 coding DNA: TGTGCCAGCAGCGCAGGGACAGGGGAAGAGACCCAGTCCTTC.